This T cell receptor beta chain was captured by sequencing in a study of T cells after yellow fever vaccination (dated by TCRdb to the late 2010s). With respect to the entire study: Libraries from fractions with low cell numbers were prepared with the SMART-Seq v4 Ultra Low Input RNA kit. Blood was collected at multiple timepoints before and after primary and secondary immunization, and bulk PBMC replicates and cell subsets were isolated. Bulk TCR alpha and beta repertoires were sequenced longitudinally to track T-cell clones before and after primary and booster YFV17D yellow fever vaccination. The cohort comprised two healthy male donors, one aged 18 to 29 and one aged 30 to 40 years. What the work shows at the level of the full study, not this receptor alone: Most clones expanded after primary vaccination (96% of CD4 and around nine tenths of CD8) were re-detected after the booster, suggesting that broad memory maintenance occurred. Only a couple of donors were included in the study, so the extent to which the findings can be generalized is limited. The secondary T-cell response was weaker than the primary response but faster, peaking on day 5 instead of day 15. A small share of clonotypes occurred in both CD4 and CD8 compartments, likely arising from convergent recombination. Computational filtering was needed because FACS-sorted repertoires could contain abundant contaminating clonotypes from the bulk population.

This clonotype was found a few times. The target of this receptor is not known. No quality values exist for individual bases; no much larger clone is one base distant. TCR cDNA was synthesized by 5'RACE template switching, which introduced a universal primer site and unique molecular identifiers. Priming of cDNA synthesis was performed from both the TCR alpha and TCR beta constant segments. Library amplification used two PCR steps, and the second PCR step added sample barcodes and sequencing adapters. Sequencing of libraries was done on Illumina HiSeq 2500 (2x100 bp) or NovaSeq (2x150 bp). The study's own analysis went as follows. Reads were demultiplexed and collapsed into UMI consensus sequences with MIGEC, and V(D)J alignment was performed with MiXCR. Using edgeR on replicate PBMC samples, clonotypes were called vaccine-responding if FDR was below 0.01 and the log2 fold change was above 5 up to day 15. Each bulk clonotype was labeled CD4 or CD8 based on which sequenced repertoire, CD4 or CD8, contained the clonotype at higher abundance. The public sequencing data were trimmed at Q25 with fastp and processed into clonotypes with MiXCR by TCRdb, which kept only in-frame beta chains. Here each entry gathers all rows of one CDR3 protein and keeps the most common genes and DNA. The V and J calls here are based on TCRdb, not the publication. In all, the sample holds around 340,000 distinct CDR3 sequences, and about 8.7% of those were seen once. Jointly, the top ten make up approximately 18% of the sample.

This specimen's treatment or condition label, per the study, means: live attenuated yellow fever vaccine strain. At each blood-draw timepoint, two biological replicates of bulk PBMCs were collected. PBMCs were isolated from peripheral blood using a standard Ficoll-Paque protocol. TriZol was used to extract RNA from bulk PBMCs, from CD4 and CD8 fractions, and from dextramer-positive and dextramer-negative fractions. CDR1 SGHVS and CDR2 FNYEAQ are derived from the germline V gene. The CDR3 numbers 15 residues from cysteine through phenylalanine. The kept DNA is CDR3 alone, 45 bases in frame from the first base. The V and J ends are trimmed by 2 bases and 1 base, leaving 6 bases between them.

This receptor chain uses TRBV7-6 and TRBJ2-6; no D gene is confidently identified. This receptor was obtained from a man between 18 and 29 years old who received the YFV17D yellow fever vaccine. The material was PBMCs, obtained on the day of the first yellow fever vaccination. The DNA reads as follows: TGTGCCAGCAGCTTATCTTCTTCTGGGGCCAACGTCCTGACTTTC. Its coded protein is CASSLSSSGANVLTF.